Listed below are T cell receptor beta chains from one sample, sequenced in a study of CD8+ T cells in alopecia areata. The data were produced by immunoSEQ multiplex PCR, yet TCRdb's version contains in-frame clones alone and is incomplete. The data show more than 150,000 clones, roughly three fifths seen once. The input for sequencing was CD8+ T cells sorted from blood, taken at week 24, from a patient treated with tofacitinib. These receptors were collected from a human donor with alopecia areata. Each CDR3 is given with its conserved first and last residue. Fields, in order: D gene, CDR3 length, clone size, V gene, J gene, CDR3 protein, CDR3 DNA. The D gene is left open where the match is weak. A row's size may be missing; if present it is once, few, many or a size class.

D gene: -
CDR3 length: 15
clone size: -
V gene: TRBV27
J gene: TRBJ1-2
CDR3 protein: CASSLSSYRVYGYTF
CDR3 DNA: TGTGCCAGCAGTTTATCCTCTTACAGGGTCTATGGCTACACCTTC

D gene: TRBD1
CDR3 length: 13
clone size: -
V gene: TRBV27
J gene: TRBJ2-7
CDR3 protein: CASGIQGGSEQYF
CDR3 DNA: TGTGCCAGCGGAATACAGGGGGGCAGCGAGCAGTACTTC

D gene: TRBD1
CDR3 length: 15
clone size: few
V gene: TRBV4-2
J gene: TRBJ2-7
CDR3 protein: CASSQSGTGSYEQYF
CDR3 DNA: TGTGCCAGCAGCCAGTCCGGGACAGGGTCCTACGAGCAGTACTTC

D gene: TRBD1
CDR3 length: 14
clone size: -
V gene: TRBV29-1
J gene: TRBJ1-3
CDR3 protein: CSVHRGGSGNTIYF
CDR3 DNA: TGCAGCGTCCACAGGGGAGGGAGTGGAAACACCATATATTTT

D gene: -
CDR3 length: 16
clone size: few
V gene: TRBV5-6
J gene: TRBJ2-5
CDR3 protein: CASSFPTGAQQETQYF
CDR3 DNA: TGTGCCAGCAGCTTTCCGACAGGAGCCCAACAAGAGACCCAGTACTTC

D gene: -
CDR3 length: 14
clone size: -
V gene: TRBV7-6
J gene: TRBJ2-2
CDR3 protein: CASSLRPNSGELFF
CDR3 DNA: TGTGCCAGCAGCTTAAGGCCCAATTCCGGGGAGCTGTTTTTT

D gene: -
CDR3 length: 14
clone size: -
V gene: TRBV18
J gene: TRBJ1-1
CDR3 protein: CASSPPVTGTEAFF
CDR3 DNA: TGTGCCAGCTCACCACCCGTTACGGGGACTGAAGCTTTCTTT

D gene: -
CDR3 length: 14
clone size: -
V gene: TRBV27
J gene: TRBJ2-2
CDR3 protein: CASSHGGGAGELFF
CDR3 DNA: TGTGCCAGCAGCCACGGGGGCGGAGCCGGGGAGCTGTTTTTT

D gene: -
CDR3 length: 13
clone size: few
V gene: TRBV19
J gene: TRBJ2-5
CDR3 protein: CASSTAAAETQYF
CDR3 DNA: TGTGCCAGTAGTACTGCCGCGGCCGAGACCCAGTACTTC

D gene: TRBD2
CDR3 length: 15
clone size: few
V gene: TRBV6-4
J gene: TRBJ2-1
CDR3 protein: CASSDSAGGPNEQFF
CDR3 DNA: TGTGCCAGCAGTGACTCAGCGGGGGGGCCCAATGAGCAGTTCTTC

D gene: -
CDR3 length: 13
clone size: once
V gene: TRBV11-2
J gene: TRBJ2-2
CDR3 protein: CASSPSGTGELFF
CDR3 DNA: TGTGCCAGCAGCCCAAGCGGTACCGGGGAGCTGTTTTTT

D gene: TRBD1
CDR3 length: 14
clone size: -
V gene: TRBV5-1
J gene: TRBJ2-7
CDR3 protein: CASSLDRGFYEQYF
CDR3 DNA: TGCGCCAGCAGCTTGGACAGGGGATTCTACGAGCAGTACTTC

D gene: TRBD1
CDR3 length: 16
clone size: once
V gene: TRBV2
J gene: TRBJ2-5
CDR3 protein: CASSDPGQGRSETQYF
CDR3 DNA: TGTGCCAGCAGTGATCCTGGACAGGGGCGGTCAGAGACCCAGTACTTC

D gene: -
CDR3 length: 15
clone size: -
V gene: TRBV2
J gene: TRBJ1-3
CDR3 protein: CASSEVVCCGNTIYF
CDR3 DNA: TGTGCCAGCAGTGAAGTAGTTTGCTGCGGAAACACCATATATTTT

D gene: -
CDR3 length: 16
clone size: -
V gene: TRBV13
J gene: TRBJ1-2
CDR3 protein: CASSLGRTQGYDGYTF
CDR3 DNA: TGTGCCAGCAGCTTAGGCAGGACTCAAGGGTATGATGGCTACACCTTC

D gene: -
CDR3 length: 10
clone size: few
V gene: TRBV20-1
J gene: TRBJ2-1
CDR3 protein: CSARNNEQFF
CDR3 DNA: TGCAGTGCTCGAAACAATGAGCAGTTCTTC

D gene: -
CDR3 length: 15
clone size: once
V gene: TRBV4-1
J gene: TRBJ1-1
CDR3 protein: CASSQKTRASTEAFF
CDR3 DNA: TGCGCCAGCAGCCAGAAAACCAGGGCATCCACTGAAGCTTTCTTT

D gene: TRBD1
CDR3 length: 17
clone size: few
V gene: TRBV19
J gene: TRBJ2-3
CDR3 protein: CASSIEGRTGGTDTQYF
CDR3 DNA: TGTGCCAGTAGTATAGAAGGCCGGACAGGGGGCACAGATACGCAGTATTTT